Below, 9 T cell receptor beta chains from the same sample are listed, as sequenced in a study of blood T cell repertoires in COVID-19. Only in-frame clones appear in the TCRdb table, and some are missing; sequencing was by immunoSEQ multiplex PCR. This table holds roughly 63,000 clones, 70% to 85% found once. Material: peripheral blood. These receptors were obtained from a human donor in a cohort sampled during active COVID-19.

The rearrangement joins TRBV28 to TRBJ1-5; possible D gene TRBD1, 5 bases. V lost 8 bases and J lost 2, with 19 bases in between. Germline V gene lookup returns CDR1 MDHEN and CDR2 SYDVKM. The CDR3 is made up of 16 amino acids. This CDR3 is CASGGPGDWGNQPQHF. For the CDR3, the DNA is TGTGCCAGCGGCGGTCCGGGGGACTGGGGCAATCAGCCCCAGCATTTT.

This rearrangement joins TRBV5-4 to TRBJ2-1; 12 positions match TRBD2. CDR3 length: 15 residues. Germline CDR1 and CDR2: SGHNT and YYREEE (reference sequence). J was trimmed by 7 bases and V by 2 bases; bases with no gene match: 4. CDR3 DNA: TGTGCCAGCAGCTTTCCGCTAGCGGGAGGGAATGAGCAGTTCTTC. It is translated as CASSFPLAGGNEQFF.

This clone was recorded a few times. The chain carries TRBV28 and TRBJ1-1, with TRBD1 matching over 10 bases. Trimming took 5 bases from V and 11 from J; bases not matched to a gene: 14. The CDR3 spans 15 residues. The germline V gene encodes CDR1 MDHEN and CDR2 SYDVKM. For the CDR3, the DNA is TGTGCCAGCAGTCCCCCCCGACAGGGGGCGACCTATGCTTTCTTT. Translating it yields CASSPPRQGATYAFF.

V gene TRBV9 combines with J gene TRBJ2-3, with 11 bases fitting TRBD1. CDR3 size: 17 residues. Unmatched junction bases numbered 9, after V lost 2 bases and J lost 4 bases. Germline values: CDR1 SGDLS, CDR2 YYNGEE. This CDR3 reads CASSVNPDRGRADTQYF. The DNA for the CDR3 is TGTGCCAGCAGCGTGAACCCGGACAGGGGGCGAGCAGATACGCAGTATTTT.

The chain carries TRBV6-1 and TRBJ1-2; D call uncertain. V lost 0 bases and J lost 4, with 12 bases in between. The V gene's germline CDR1 is MNHNS and CDR2 SASEGT. The CDR3 length is 15 residues. This CDR3 reads CASSEALRASYGYTF. The CDR3 region has the DNA TGTGCCAGCAGTGAAGCGCTGAGGGCCTCCTATGGCTACACCTTC.

The V gene is TRBV19, the J gene TRBJ1-1; no definite D call. The V end was cut by 10 bases, the J end by 6 bases, with 18 bases between. The germline V gene has CDR1 LNHDA and CDR2 SQIVND (reference sequence). The CDR3 is 13 residues long. This chain's CDR3 is CATNEVLGAEAFF. DNA for the CDR3: TGTGCCACCAACGAGGTATTAGGTGCTGAAGCTTTCTTT. The full variable domain, rest sourced from reference TRBV19 and TRBJ1-1, is DGGITQSPKYLFRKEGQNVTLSCEQNLNHDAMYWYRQDPGQGLRLIYYSQIVNDFQKGDIAEGYSVSREKKESFPLTVTSAQKNPTAFYLCATNEVLGAEAFFGQGTRLTVV.

The chain employs TRBV19 and TRBJ2-1; 13 bases align to TRBD2. The J segment lost 14 bases and the V segment lost 1 base, leaving 11 bases of the junction unmatched. This CDR3 has 16 amino acids. In germline, CDR1 is LNHDA, CDR2 SQIVND (reference sequence). The CDR3 sequence is CASSIGGTSGEKGKFF. The CDR3 region has the DNA TGTGCCAGTAGTATAGGTGGGACTAGCGGGGAGAAGGGAAAGTTCTTC.

The chain couples TRBV5-1 to TRBJ2-7, with D maybe TRBD2 (5 bases). The CDR3 is made up of 15 amino acids. V gave up 1 base and J gave up 2 bases, with 13 bases separating them. The germline CDR1 and CDR2 sequences are SGHRS and YFSETQ. This CDR3 reads CASSLSEGRTYEQYF. The CDR3 region has the DNA TGCGCCAGCAGCTTGTCAGAGGGCCGGACCTACGAGCAGTACTTC.

This chain joins TRBV28 and TRBJ2-7; TRBD2 aligns across 9 bases. The ends lost 7 bases at V and 2 bases at J; junction bases unmatched: 9. The CDR3 is made up of 15 amino acids. The germline gives CDR1 MDHEN, CDR2 SYDVKM. This CDR3 reads CASTQPGLAPYEQYF. CDR3 coding DNA: TGTGCCAGCACGCAACCGGGACTAGCACCCTACGAGCAGTACTTC.